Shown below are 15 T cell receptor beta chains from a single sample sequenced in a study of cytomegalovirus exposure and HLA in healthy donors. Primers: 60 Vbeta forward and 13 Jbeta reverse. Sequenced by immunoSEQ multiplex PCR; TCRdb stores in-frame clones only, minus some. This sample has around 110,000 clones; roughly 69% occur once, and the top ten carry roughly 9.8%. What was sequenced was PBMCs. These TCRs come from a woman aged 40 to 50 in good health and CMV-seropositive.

Here the CDR3 reads CASSYKGHSNQPQHF. The CDR3 region has the DNA TGTGCCAGCAGTTATAAAGGACATAGCAATCAGCCCCAGCATTTT. The rearrangement uses TRBV6-6 and TRBJ1-5; maybe TRBD1 (5 bases). Germline lookup yields CDR1 MNHNY and CDR2 SVGAGI (reference sequence). Trimming cost V 3 bases and J 0 bases, with 9 bases left between them. This CDR3 comprises 15 residues.

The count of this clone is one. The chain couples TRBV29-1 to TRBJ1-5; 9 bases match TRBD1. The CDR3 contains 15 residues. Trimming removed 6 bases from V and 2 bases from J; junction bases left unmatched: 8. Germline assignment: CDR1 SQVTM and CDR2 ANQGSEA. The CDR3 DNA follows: TGCAGCGTCCTACAGGGGGCGCGACGCAATCAGCCCCAGCATTTT. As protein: CSVLQGARRNQPQHF. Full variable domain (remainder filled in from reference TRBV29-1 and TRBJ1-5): SAVISQKPSRDICQRGTSLTIQCQVDSQVTMMFWYRQQPGQSLTLIATANQGSEATYESGFVIDKFPISRPNLTFSTLTVSNMSPEDSSIYLCSVLQGARRNQPQHFGDGTRLSIL.

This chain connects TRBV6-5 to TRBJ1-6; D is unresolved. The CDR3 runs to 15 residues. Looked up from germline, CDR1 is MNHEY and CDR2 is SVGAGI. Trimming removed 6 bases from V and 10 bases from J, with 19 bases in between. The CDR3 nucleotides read TGTGCCAGCAGCCCGGTTGTGGGGAGAGGGTCACCCCTCCACTTT. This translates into CASSPVVGRGSPLHF.

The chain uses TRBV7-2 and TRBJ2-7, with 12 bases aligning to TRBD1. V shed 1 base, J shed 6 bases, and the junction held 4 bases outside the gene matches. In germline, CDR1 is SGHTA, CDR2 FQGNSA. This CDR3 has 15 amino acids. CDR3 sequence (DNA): TGTGCCAGCAGCTTAGGGCCGGGACAGGGGGCCGAGCAGTACTTC. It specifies CASSLGPGQGAEQYF.

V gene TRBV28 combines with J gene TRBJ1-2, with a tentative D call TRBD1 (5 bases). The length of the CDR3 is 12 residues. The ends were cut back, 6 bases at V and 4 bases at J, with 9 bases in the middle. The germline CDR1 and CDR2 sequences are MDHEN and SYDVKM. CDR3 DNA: TGTGCCAGCAGGAGTCAGGGCTATGGCTACACCTTC. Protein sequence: CASRSQGYGYTF.

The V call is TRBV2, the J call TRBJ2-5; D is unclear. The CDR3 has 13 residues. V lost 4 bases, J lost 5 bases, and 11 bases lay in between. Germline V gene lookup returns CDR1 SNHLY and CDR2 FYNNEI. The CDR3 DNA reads TGTGCCAGCAGTGTGAGGTTAATGGAGACCCAGTACTTC. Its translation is CASSVRLMETQYF.

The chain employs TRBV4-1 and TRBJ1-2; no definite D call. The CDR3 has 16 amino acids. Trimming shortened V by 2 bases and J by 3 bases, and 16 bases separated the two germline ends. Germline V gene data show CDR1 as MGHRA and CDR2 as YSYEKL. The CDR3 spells CASSQSHGLGHYGYTF. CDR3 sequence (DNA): TGCGCCAGCAGCCAATCCCACGGACTCGGCCACTATGGCTACACCTTC.

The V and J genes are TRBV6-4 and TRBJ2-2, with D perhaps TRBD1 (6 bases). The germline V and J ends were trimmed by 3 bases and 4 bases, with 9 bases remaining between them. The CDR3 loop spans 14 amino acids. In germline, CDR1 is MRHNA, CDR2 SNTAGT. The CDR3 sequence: CASSEIGGTGELFF. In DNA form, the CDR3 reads TGTGCCAGCAGTGAAATAGGGGGCACCGGGGAGCTGTTTTTT.

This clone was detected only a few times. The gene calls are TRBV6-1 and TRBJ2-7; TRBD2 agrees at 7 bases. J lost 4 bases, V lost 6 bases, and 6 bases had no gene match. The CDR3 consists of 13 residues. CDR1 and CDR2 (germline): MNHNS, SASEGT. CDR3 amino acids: CASRRSSGYEQYF. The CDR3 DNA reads TGTGCCAGCAGGCGGTCTAGCGGTTACGAGCAGTACTTC.

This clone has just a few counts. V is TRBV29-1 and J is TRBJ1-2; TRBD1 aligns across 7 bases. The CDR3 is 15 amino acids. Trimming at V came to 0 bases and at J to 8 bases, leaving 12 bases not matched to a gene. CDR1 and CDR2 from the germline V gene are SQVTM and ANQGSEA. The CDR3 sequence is CSVEDPDRVEGGYTF. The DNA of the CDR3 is TGCAGCGTTGAAGACCCCGACAGGGTTGAGGGGGGCTACACCTTC.

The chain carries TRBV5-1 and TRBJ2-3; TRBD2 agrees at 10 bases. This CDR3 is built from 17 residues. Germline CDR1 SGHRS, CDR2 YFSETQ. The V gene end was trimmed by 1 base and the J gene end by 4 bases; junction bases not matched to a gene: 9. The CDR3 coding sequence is TGCGCCAGCAGCTTGTGGAGTAGCGGGAGGAGGGCAGATACGCAGTATTTT. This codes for CASSLWSSGRRADTQYF.

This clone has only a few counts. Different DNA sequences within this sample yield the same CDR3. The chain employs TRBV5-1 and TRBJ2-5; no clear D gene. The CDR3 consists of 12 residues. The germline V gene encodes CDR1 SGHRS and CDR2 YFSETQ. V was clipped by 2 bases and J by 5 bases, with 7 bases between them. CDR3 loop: CASSLARETQYF. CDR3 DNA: TGCGCCAGCAGCTTAGCCCGGGAGACCCAGTACTTC.

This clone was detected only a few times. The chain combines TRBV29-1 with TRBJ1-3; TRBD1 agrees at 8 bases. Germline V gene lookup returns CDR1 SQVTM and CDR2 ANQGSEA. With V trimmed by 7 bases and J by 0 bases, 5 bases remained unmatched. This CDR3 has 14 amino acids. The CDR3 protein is CSGATGGSGNTIYF. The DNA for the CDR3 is TGCAGCGGTGCCACAGGGGGCTCTGGAAACACCATATATTTT. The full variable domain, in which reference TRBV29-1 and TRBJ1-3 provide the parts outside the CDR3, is SAVISQKPSRDICQRGTSLTIQCQVDSQVTMMFWYRQQPGQSLTLIATANQGSEATYESGFVIDKFPISRPNLTFSTLTVSNMSPEDSSIYLCSGATGGSGNTIYFGEGSWLTVV.

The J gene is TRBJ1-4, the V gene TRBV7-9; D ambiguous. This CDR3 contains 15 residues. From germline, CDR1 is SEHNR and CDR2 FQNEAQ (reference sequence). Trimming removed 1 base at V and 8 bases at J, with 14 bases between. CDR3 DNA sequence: TGTGCCAGCAGCTTAGAAATCGGGGTACAGGAAAAACTGTTTTTT. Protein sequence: CASSLEIGVQEKLFF.

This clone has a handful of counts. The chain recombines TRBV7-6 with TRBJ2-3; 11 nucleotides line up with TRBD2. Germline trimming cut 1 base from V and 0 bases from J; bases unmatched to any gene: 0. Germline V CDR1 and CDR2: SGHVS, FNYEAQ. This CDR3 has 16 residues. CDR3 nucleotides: TGTGCCAGCAGCTTAGGGACTAGCGGGAGCACAGATACGCAGTATTTT. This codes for CASSLGTSGSTDTQYF.